This TCR beta chain was recorded in a study of beta chain features in type 1 diabetes. The entirety of the isolated RNA underwent reverse transcription, so expressed TCRB transcripts were sequenced. The table came from immunoSEQ multiplex PCR; TCRdb's copy has only in-frame clones and leaves some out. In the table there are hundreds of thousands of clones, around an eighth of which are singletons. As concerns this clone: The target antigen is unknown.

Regarding the study as a whole: Because the template was cDNA, high-expressing cells might be over-represented. A moderate, significant TCRB CDR3 shortening appeared in type 1 diabetes across four CD4+ subsets.

V lost 0 bases, J lost 4 bases, and 2 bases stayed unmatched. Germline assignment: CDR1 GTSNPN and CDR2 SVGIG (reference sequence). The CDR3 runs 13 residues. J is TRBJ2-7 and V is TRBV30; the match to TRBD1 covers 8 bases. Sequenced material: naive CD4+ T cells from blood. The clonotype originates from a man between 18 and 35 years old with type 1 diabetes. DNA for the CDR3: TGTGCCTGGAGTGTTACAGGGGGGTACGAGCAGTACTTC. Residues: CAWSVTGGYEQYF.